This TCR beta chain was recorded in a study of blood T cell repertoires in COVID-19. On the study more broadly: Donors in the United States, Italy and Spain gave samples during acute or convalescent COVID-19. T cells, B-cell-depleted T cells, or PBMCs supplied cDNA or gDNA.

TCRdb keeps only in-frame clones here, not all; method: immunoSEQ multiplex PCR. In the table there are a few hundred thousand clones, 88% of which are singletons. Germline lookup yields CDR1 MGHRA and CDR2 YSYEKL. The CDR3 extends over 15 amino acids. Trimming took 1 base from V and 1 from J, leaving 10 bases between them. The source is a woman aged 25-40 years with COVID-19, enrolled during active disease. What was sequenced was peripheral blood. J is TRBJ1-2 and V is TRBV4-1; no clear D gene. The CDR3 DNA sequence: TGCGCCAGCAGCCAAGCTAGAGGGTATAACTATGGCTACACCTTC. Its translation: CASSQARGYNYGYTF.